A selection of T cell receptor beta chains follows, all from one sample in a study of blood T cell repertoires in COVID-19. Using immunoSEQ multiplex PCR, the repertoire was profiled, and TCRdb retains in-frame clones only, with some absent. The data hold about 52,000 clones, with about 90% observed a single time. Sequencing was performed on peripheral blood. The receptors derive from a man older than 75 with active or convalescent COVID-19. Both conserved end residues are part of each CDR3. Fields, in order: J gene, V gene, clone size, D gene, CDR3 protein, CDR3 DNA. A D gene is named only where the DNA matches it firmly. Not all rows give a size; the values are once, few, many and, for expanded clones, a class.

J: TRBJ1-4; V: TRBV10-3; size: -; D: TRBD1; CDR3: CAISDRDRTAGNEKLFF; DNA: TGTGCCATCAGTGACCGGGACAGGACCGCGGGTAATGAAAAACTGTTTTTT
J: TRBJ2-7; V: TRBV7-8; size: -; D: -; CDR3: CASRTGNTYEQYF; DNA: TGTGCCAGCAGAACAGGGAACACCTACGAGCAGTACTTC
J: TRBJ1-2; V: TRBV28; size: -; D: -; CDR3: CASSLQQLYGYTF; DNA: TGTGCCAGCAGTTTACAACAGCTCTATGGCTACACCTTC
J: TRBJ1-1; V: TRBV19; size: -; D: TRBD1; CDR3: CASSAPRDRGNTEAFF; DNA: TGTGCCAGTAGTGCACCCCGGGACAGGGGTAACACTGAAGCTTTCTTT
J: TRBJ1-2; V: TRBV20-1; size: -; D: -; CDR3: CSASQNDGYTF; DNA: TGCAGTGCTAGCCAGAACGATGGCTACACCTTC
J: TRBJ1-5; V: TRBV5-1; size: -; D: TRBD1; CDR3: CASTWTGGQPQHF; DNA: TGCGCCAGCACATGGACAGGAGGTCAGCCCCAGCATTTT
J: TRBJ2-3; V: TRBV11-2; size: -; D: TRBD2; CDR3: CASSLGGRARGTQYF; DNA: TGTGCCAGCAGCTTAGGCGGGAGGGCTCGGGGTACGCAGTATTTT
J: TRBJ2-2; V: TRBV30; size: once; D: -; CDR3: CAWNNFNTGELFF; DNA: TGTGCCTGGAATAACTTTAACACCGGGGAGCTGTTTTTT
J: TRBJ1-2; V: TRBV5-4; size: -; D: TRBD1; CDR3: CASSLGTGADYGYTF; DNA: TGTGCCAGCAGCTTGGGGACAGGGGCTGACTATGGCTACACCTTC
J: TRBJ2-2; V: TRBV21-1; size: -; D: -; CDR3: CASSKVSFRGRTRPGELFF; DNA: TGTGCCAGCAGCAAAGTGTCCTTTCGCGGGAGGACTCGACCCGGGGAGCTGTTTTTT
J: TRBJ2-7; V: TRBV19; size: -; D: TRBD2; CDR3: CASKREGVYEQYF; DNA: TGTGCCAGTAAACGGGAGGGCGTGTACGAGCAGTACTTC
J: TRBJ1-3; V: TRBV5-8; size: -; D: -; CDR3: CASSSNLDGLGSGNTIYF; DNA: TGTGCCAGCAGCTCAAACTTGGACGGCCTGGGGAGCGGAAACACCATATATTTT
J: TRBJ2-1; V: TRBV7-2; size: -; D: -; CDR3: CASSTQVYNEQFF; DNA: TGTGCCAGCAGCACCCAGGTTTACAATGAGCAGTTCTTC
J: TRBJ1-6; V: TRBV6-1; size: -; D: -; CDR3: CASSVGANSPLHF; DNA: TGTGCCAGCAGTGTTGGGGCCAATTCACCCCTCCACTTT
J: TRBJ2-1; V: TRBV2; size: -; D: TRBD2; CDR3: CAGGTSGRGEQFF; DNA: TGTGCCGGCGGAACTAGCGGAAGAGGTGAGCAGTTCTTC
J: TRBJ2-7; V: TRBV18; size: -; D: TRBD1; CDR3: CASSRVVGQGRNEQYF; DNA: TGTGCCAGCTCACGAGTAGTCGGACAGGGGCGAAACGAGCAGTACTTC
J: TRBJ1-4; V: TRBV2; size: -; D: -; CDR3: CASQEGRFEKLFF; DNA: TGTGCCAGCCAGGAGGGGAGATTTGAAAAACTGTTTTTT
J: TRBJ2-1; V: TRBV28; size: -; D: -; CDR3: CASSSHRTSSYNEQFF; DNA: TGTGCCAGCAGTTCCCATAGAACGAGCTCCTACAATGAGCAGTTCTTC
J: TRBJ2-5; V: TRBV20-1; size: -; D: TRBD2; CDR3: CSASSMGGRRQETQYF; DNA: TGCAGTGCTAGTTCGATGGGCGGGAGGCGTCAAGAGACCCAGTACTTC